The clone carrying this T cell receptor beta chain was seen only a few times. Newly diagnosed hyperthyroidism, duration under 2 months, in patients aged 18 to 65. Clinical symptoms, serum thyroxine and TRAb, thyroid ultrasound and orbital computed tomography together formed the diagnostic basis. These data come from a study of T cells in Graves' hyperthyroidism and ophthalmopathy. Study-wide context: Peripheral blood was drawn at first diagnosis, prior to all treatment.

Germline V gene data show CDR1 as SEHNR and CDR2 as FQNEAQ (reference sequence). The CDR3 extends over 14 amino acids. The V and J ends lost 3 bases and 3 bases, in that order; junction bases with no gene match: 2. Researchers took RNA transcripts and amplified the TCR beta CDR3 regions from them. Initially, a first-round RT-PCR of the TCR CDR3 employed the HTBI primer set. TCRdb used MiXCR to reprocess the multiplex PCR reads, holding one entry per CDR3 protein. The repertoire has some 400,000 distinct CDR3 sequences, approximately 13% of them found once; the top ten carry under 25%. This TCR was recovered from a man aged 25-40 years with Graves' hyperthyroidism that later progressed to Graves' ophthalmopathy. Sequenced: blood. The J gene is TRBJ2-7, the V gene TRBV7-9; 10 nucleotides line up with TRBD1. CDR3 nucleotides: TGTGCCAGCAGCTTTGGGACAGGGGTCTACGAGCAGTACTTC. Translating gives CASSFGTGVYEQYF.